These 2 T cell receptor beta chains were all obtained from the same sample, sequenced in a study of OX40 agonist ivuxolimab in advanced cancers. TCRdb's copy holds only in-frame clones and misses some; the assay was immunoSEQ multiplex PCR. Of more than 55,000 clones in the sample, roughly 82% were seen once. Sequencing used CD4+ or CD8+ T cells sorted from blood, obtained in a trial of the OX40 agonist ivuxolimab. Every receptor here comes from an adult with an advanced solid tumor such as melanoma, head and neck, liver or kidney cancer.

The chain uses TRBV19 and TRBJ1-6, with no clear D. Germline lookup yields CDR1 LNHDA and CDR2 SQIVND (reference sequence). The CDR3 sequence is 14 residues long. Trimming removed 3 bases at V and 8 bases at J, with 11 bases between. CDR3: CASSMLYPDSPLHF. DNA for the CDR3: TGTGCCAGTAGTATGCTCTATCCCGATTCACCCCTCCACTTT.

The chain employs TRBV18 and TRBJ1-1; 7 nucleotides align to TRBD1. This CDR3 is built from 14 residues. Trimming took 4 bases from V and 6 from J; bases not matched to a gene: 8. CDR1 is KGHSH, CDR2 LQKENI, per germline. This CDR3 reads CASSRDPGGAEAFF. CDR3 nucleotides: TGTGCCAGCTCACGCGACCCAGGGGGAGCTGAAGCTTTCTTT. The full variable domain, in which reference TRBV18 and TRBJ1-1 provide the parts outside the CDR3, is NAGVMQNPRHLVRRRGQEARLRCSPMKGHSHVYWYRQLPEEGLKFMVYLQKENIIDESGMPKERFSAEFPKEGPSILRIQQVVRGDSAAYFCASSRDPGGAEAFFGQGTRLTVV.